The 24 T cell receptor beta chains listed next were all sequenced from one sample in a study of shared clonotypes between healthy human individuals. Assay used: immunoSEQ multiplex PCR; TCRdb lists only in-frame clones, some missing. The sample includes about 2 million clones, 90% to 95% of them seen just once. The sample taken for sequencing was naive CD4+ T cells sorted from blood. Subset given: CD45RA+ positively selected. These receptors all stem from a man aged 18 to 29 in good health.

About this clone: Other DNA sequences in this sample translate to the same CDR3. The V and J genes are TRBV6-1 and TRBJ1-3; D is ambiguous. This CDR3 contains 15 residues. The V and J ends lost 2 bases and 1 base respectively, with 9 bases between them. Looked up from germline, CDR1 is MNHNS and CDR2 is SASEGT. The CDR3 region has the DNA TGTGCCAGCAGTGAAAGCACTGGATCTGGAAACACCATATATTTT. Its translation is CASSESTGSGNTIYF.

The rearrangement uses TRBV7-2 and TRBJ2-3, with TRBD2 identical over 7 bases. Per germline, CDR1 SGHTA and CDR2 FQGNSA. V lost 1 base and J lost 3; bases outside the gene matches: 7. CDR3 size: 16 residues. CDR3 in amino acids: CASSLGWGGGTDTQYF. The CDR3 DNA is TGTGCCAGCAGCTTAGGGTGGGGCGGGGGTACAGATACGCAGTATTTT.

The chain uses TRBV4-1 and TRBJ1-4, with 7 bases fitting TRBD1. The CDR3 runs to 16 residues. The V segment lost 0 bases and the J segment 4 bases; nucleotides outside the gene matches: 5. Germline-derived CDR1 and CDR2 are MGHRA and YSYEKL. CDR3 sequence (DNA): TGCGCCAGCAGCCAAGACGCGGGGACAGTTAATGAAAAACTGTTTTTT. Translated, it gives CASSQDAGTVNEKLFF.

The chain couples TRBV6-1 to TRBJ2-3; 7 bases map to TRBD1. Germline V gene sequence: CDR1 MNHNS, CDR2 SASEGT. The CDR3 loop spans 14 amino acids. V lost 3 bases, J lost 7 bases, and 7 bases stayed unmatched. In DNA form, the CDR3 reads TGTGCCAGCAGTGACCGACCCAGGGGGAATACGCAGTATTTT. Its translation: CASSDRPRGNTQYF.

V gene TRBV7-6 combines with J gene TRBJ1-6, with D uncertain. Deletions cut 2 bases from V and 5 bases from J, with 10 bases between. The CDR3 runs to 15 residues. The germline gives CDR1 SGHVS, CDR2 FNYEAQ. The CDR3 DNA follows: TGTGCCAGCAGCTTAATGTCTGGGAATAATTCACCCCTCCACTTT. It encodes CASSLMSGNNSPLHF.

In the case of this clone: Additional DNA sequences in this sample encode the identical CDR3. This sequence joins TRBV6-6 and TRBJ2-7; unclear D gene. The CDR3 consists of 12 residues. Per germline, CDR1 MNHNY and CDR2 SVGAGI (reference sequence). V lost 5 bases, J lost 2 bases, and 7 bases lay in between. The CDR3 DNA reads as TGTGCCAGCAGTCCGACTGCCTACGAGCAGTACTTC. This translates into CASSPTAYEQYF.

The CDR3, as DNA: TGTGCCAGCAGCCCGATGTGGCGGGGCACAAGCACAGATACGCAGTATTTT. This gives the protein CASSPMWRGTSTDTQYF. This sequence joins TRBV7-2 and TRBJ2-3, with a tentative D call TRBD2 (6 bases). The germline V gene encodes CDR1 SGHTA and CDR2 FQGNSA. There are 17 residues in the CDR3. The V end lost 5 bases, the J end lost 0 bases, and 18 bases lay between the germline ends.

The rearrangement joins TRBV2 to TRBJ2-5; 7 positions match TRBD2. The CDR3 consists of 15 residues. With V trimmed by 6 bases and J by 0 bases, 7 bases remained unmatched. The germline CDR1 and CDR2 sequences are SNHLY and FYNNEI. CDR3 in amino acids: CASSPLAWYQETQYF. CDR3 nucleotide sequence: TGTGCCAGCAGCCCACTAGCGTGGTACCAAGAGACCCAGTACTTC. Using reference TRBV2 and TRBJ2-5 for the parts outside the CDR3, the full variable domain is EPEVTQTPSHQVTQMGQEVILRCVPISNHLYFYWYRQILGQKVEFLVSFYNNEISEKSEIFDDQFSVERPDGSNFTLKIRSTKLEDSAMYFCASSPLAWYQETQYFGPGTRLLVL.

Worth noting for this clone: The sample contains more than one DNA sequence encoding this CDR3. The chain is built from TRBV5-1 and TRBJ2-7; D remains ambiguous. V lost 0 bases, J lost 0 bases, and 7 bases lay in between. Germline-derived CDR1 and CDR2 are SGHRS and YFSETQ. There are 14 residues in the CDR3. The CDR3 spells CASSLVAGSYEQYF. The CDR3 DNA sequence: TGCGCCAGCAGCTTGGTCGCAGGCTCCTACGAGCAGTACTTC.

The chain carries TRBV21-1 and TRBJ1-3. TRBV21-1 is termed a pseudogene. The CDR3 extends over 16 amino acids. This chain's CDR3 is CASSKGVRGSGNTIYF. The CDR3 DNA is TGTGCCAGCAGCAAAGGGGTGAGGGGATCTGGAAACACCATATATTTT.

The CDR3 sequence is CASNSRGVQNTGELFF. The CDR3 DNA reads as TGTGCCAGCAACTCGCGCGGGGTACAAAACACCGGGGAGCTGTTTTTT. The gene calls are TRBV5-6 and TRBJ2-2, with a possible D match to TRBD2 (6 bases). Trimming took off 6 bases at V and 2 bases at J, with 17 bases between the two ends. The CDR3 spans 16 residues. The germline gives CDR1 SGHDT, CDR2 YYEEEE.

This clone came up once. V is TRBV27 and J is TRBJ2-4, with 15 bases lining up with TRBD2. CDR1 MNHEY and CDR2 SMNVEV come from the germline V gene (reference sequence). The CDR3 sequence is 17 residues long. The J segment lost 3 bases and the V segment lost 5 bases, leaving 5 bases of the junction unmatched. Here the CDR3 DNA reads TGTGCCAGCAGTCCATGGGGACTAGCGGGAGGCAAAAACATTCAGTACTTC. Translation gives CASSPWGLAGGKNIQYF.

This clone came up once. The V call is TRBV6-1, the J call TRBJ1-2; 9 nucleotides match TRBD1. The germline V gene encodes CDR1 MNHNS and CDR2 SASEGT. Trimming cost V 1 base and J 8 bases; bases outside gene matches: 11. The CDR3 runs 16 residues. The CDR3 protein is CASSEEGTGPLRGYTF. The CDR3 region has the DNA TGTGCCAGCAGTGAAGAAGGGACAGGGCCCCTGCGAGGCTACACCTTC.

About this clone itself: This specimen includes other DNA sequences encoding the same CDR3. This chain uses TRBV15 with TRBJ1-5, with a possible D match to TRBD1 (6 bases). The V end lost 3 bases, the J end lost 3 bases, and 9 bases lay between the germline ends. The CDR3 extends over 14 amino acids. Germline CDR1 and CDR2: LNHNV and YYDKDF (reference sequence). CDR3 DNA sequence: TGTGCCACCAGCAGGGGGGACATCAATCAGCCCCAGCATTTT. Its protein is CATSRGDINQPQHF. Drawing the rest from reference TRBV15 and TRBJ1-5, the complete variable domain is DAMVIQNPRYQVTQFGKPVTLSCSQTLNHNVMYWYQQKSSQAPKLLFHYYDKDFNNEADTPDNFQSRRPNTSFCFLDIRSPGLGDTAMYLCATSRGDINQPQHFGDGTRLSIL.

In DNA form, the CDR3 reads TGTGCCAGTAGTCCGACACCGCTTTCCGGCACCATATATTTT. Translated, it gives CASSPTPLSGTIYF. The gene calls are TRBV19 and TRBJ1-3, with no clear D. This CDR3 comprises 14 residues. Trimming stripped 5 bases from V and 9 bases from J, with 17 bases between. Germline V lookup: CDR1 LNHDA, CDR2 SQIVND (reference sequence).

The rearrangement links TRBV10-3 to TRBJ2-7; the match to TRBD1 covers 8 bases. Germline V gene data show CDR1 as ENHRY and CDR2 as SYGVKD. V was clipped by 3 bases and J by 7 bases; unmatched bases: 8. The CDR3 extends over 14 amino acids. The CDR3 loop is CAISDRQGANEQYF. CDR3 bases: TGTGCCATCAGTGACCGCCAGGGGGCGAATGAGCAGTACTTC.

The chain uses TRBV6-1 and TRBJ2-2, with TRBD2 matching 12 bases. CDR3 length: 14 amino acids. V lost 5 bases and J lost 6; bases outside the gene matches: 1. Germline-derived CDR1 and CDR2 are MNHNS and SASEGT. The CDR3 sequence: CASSLAGGPGELFF. For the CDR3, the DNA is TGTGCCAGCAGTCTAGCGGGGGGGCCCGGGGAGCTGTTTTTT.

The V call is TRBV5-6, the J call TRBJ2-3, with D uncertain. The CDR3 runs to 15 residues. Trimming took off 1 base at V and 0 bases at J, with 9 bases between the two ends. CDR1 and CDR2 from the germline V gene are SGHDT and YYEEEE. CDR3 sequence (DNA): TGTGCCAGCAGCTTGCTAGGAGTTAGCACAGATACGCAGTATTTT. This sequence encodes CASSLLGVSTDTQYF.

The CDR3 sequence: CASSVEGAPNEKLFF. In nucleotides, the CDR3 is TGTGCCAGCAGCGTAGAAGGGGCACCCAATGAAAAACTGTTTTTT. The chain recombines TRBV9 with TRBJ1-4; a possible D gene is TRBD1 (5 bases). V lost 0 bases and J lost 5, with 11 bases in between. CDR3 size: 15 residues. Germline CDR1 is SGDLS and CDR2 is YYNGEE.

This chain links TRBV6-5 with TRBJ2-7, with 9 bases identical to TRBD1. The germline V gene has CDR1 MNHEY and CDR2 SVGAGI. The V segment lost 6 bases and the J segment 7 bases; nucleotides outside the gene matches: 13. The CDR3 is made up of 15 amino acids. CDR3 loop: CASSSPDRGSWEQYF. In nucleotides, the CDR3 is TGTGCCAGCAGCTCCCCCGACAGGGGGTCCTGGGAGCAGTACTTC.

The V call is TRBV5-1, the J call TRBJ2-7; 8 nucleotides match TRBD2. Trimming cost V 1 base and J 0 bases; bases outside gene matches: 9. CDR1 is SGHRS, CDR2 YFSETQ, per germline. The CDR3 sequence is 17 residues long. DNA for the CDR3: TGCGCCAGCAGCTTGAAAATAGCGGGATCTCTCTCCTACGAGCAGTACTTC. Its translation: CASSLKIAGSLSYEQYF.

CDR3: CAWSGGARTDTQYF. The DNA of the CDR3 is TGTGCCTGGAGTGGGGGGGCCCGCACAGATACGCAGTATTTT. The genes are TRBV30 and TRBJ2-3, with D perhaps matching TRBD1 or TRBD2 (6 bases each). The CDR3 has 14 residues. V lost 1 base and J lost 1, with 9 bases in between. Germline CDR1 reads GTSNPN; CDR2 reads SVGIG (reference sequence). Full variable domain (outside the CDR3, taken from reference TRBV30 and TRBJ2-3): SQTIHQWPATLVQPVGSPLSLECTVEGTSNPNLYWYRQAAGRGLQLLFYSVGIGQISSEVPQNLSASRPQDRQFILSSKKLLLSDSGFYLCAWSGGARTDTQYFGPGTRLTVL.

The chain joins TRBV27 to TRBJ2-3; 7 nucleotides match TRBD2. This CDR3 is built from 11 residues. Unmatched junction bases numbered 5, after V lost 5 bases and J lost 12 bases. Germline V gene lookup returns CDR1 MNHEY and CDR2 SMNVEV (reference sequence). The CDR3 nucleotides read TGTGCCAGCAGTCGCGGGGGAATACAGTATTTT. The encoded protein is CASSRGGIQYF.

V gene TRBV10-2 combines with J gene TRBJ2-5; D gene ambiguous. The CDR3 sequence is 15 residues long. Germline V gives CDR1 WSHSY, CDR2 SAAADI. Trimming cost V 0 bases and J 2 bases, with 10 bases left between them. Written as DNA, the CDR3 is TGCGCCAGCAGTGAGTCGGTGGCAGCGCAAGAGACCCAGTACTTC. Protein product: CASSESVAAQETQYF.